The source of this T cell receptor (beta chain) is a study of CD8+CD57+ T cells in acquired aplastic anemia. V lost 8 bases and J 6 bases, leaving 17 bases between the germline ends. Germline CDR1 is LNHDA and CDR2 is SQIVND (reference sequence). The CDR3 is 14 residues long. Genomic DNA served as template for TCR beta VDJ and CDR3 profiling. TCRdb fed the reads into MiXCR, producing one record per CDR3 protein. Among about 180,000 distinct CDR3 sequences listed, around half were seen once. This clonotype was seen just once. Sequencing was done on a sample of sorted CD4+, CD8+, or CD8+CD57+ T cells (not recorded which) from PBMCs. The chain combines TRBV19 with TRBJ2-1, with a tentative D call TRBD2 (6 bases). The sequence was obtained from a human donor in good health. CDR3 bases: TGTGCCAGTCGGTTTGTGGGAGGAGGCAATGAGCAGTTCTTC. This codes for CASRFVGGGNEQFF.